This is a list of T cell receptor beta chains from one sample in a study of blood T cell repertoires in COVID-19. Using immunoSEQ multiplex PCR, the repertoire was profiled, and TCRdb retains in-frame clones only, with some absent. Of some 400,000 clones listed, more than 75% are singletons. The sample consisted of PBMCs or T cells enriched from blood (not recorded which). These receptors originate from a man aged 25-40 years who had recovered from COVID-19. Each CDR3 is given with its conserved first and last residue. The D gene is left open where the match is weak. Size values are once, few and many counts, or a class for expanded clones, and some rows have none.

V,J,size,D,CDR3,DNA
TRBV4-3,TRBJ2-1,NA,NA,CASSQGTDGGRANEQFF,TGCGCCAGCAGCCAAGGCACTGACGGGGGAAGAGCCAATGAGCAGTTCTTC
TRBV27,TRBJ2-2,NA,TRBD1,CASRRDREYTGELFF,TGTGCCAGCAGACGGGACAGGGAGTACACCGGGGAGCTGTTTTTT
TRBV14,TRBJ2-5,NA,TRBD2,CASSQLAGGTGETQYF,TGTGCCAGCAGCCAGCTAGCGGGGGGGACCGGAGAGACCCAGTACTTC
TRBV2,TRBJ1-2,few,TRBD1,CASSGLLGQGGYTF,TGTGCCAGCAGTGGGCTGCTTGGACAGGGCGGCTACACCTTC
TRBV30,TRBJ1-3,NA,NA,CAWRYGYDTIYF,TGTGCCTGGAGGTACGGTTATGACACCATATATTTT
TRBV10-3,TRBJ1-4,NA,TRBD1,CAIGQGIANEKLFF,TGTGCCATTGGACAGGGAATCGCTAATGAAAAACTGTTTTTT
TRBV19,TRBJ1-3,NA,NA,CASSWSSGNTIYF,TGTGCCAGTAGTTGGAGCTCTGGAAACACCATATATTTT
TRBV7-2,TRBJ2-2,NA,NA,CASSLVGARGANTGELFF,TGTGCCAGCAGCTTAGTGGGGGCACGGGGGGCGAACACCGGGGAGCTGTTTTTT
TRBV4-1,TRBJ1-1,few,NA,CASSLRHATEAFF,TGCGCCAGCAGCTTACGACATGCCACTGAAGCTTTCTTT
TRBV5-1,TRBJ1-6,NA,NA,CASKEDNSPLHF,TGCGCCAGCAAGGAGGACAATTCACCCCTCCACTTT
TRBV2,TRBJ1-4,NA,NA,CASTRQIEKLFF,TGTGCCAGCACTAGACAGATTGAAAAACTGTTTTTT
TRBV7-2,TRBJ1-3,NA,NA,CASSPRGTSGNTIYF,TGTGCCAGCTCACCTAGGGGGACCTCTGGAAACACCATATATTTT
TRBV5-1,TRBJ2-3,NA,TRBD2,CASSLAPSGSTDTQYF,TGCGCCAGCAGCTTGGCCCCTAGCGGCAGCACAGATACGCAGTATTTT
TRBV6-5,TRBJ2-7,once,TRBD1,CASSRDRVRNEQYF,TGTGCCAGCAGTAGGGACAGGGTTAGGAACGAGCAGTACTTC
TRBV4-1,TRBJ1-1,NA,NA,CASSQDNLGGASWDTEAFF,TGCGCCAGCAGCCAAGATAATTTAGGGGGGGCTAGTTGGGACACTGAAGCTTTCTTT
TRBV7-2,TRBJ1-6,NA,NA,CASSLAGQVFNSPLHF,TGTGCCAGCAGCTTAGCGGGCCAGGTCTTTAATTCACCCCTCCACTTT
TRBV30,TRBJ1-4,NA,TRBD1,CACDRGNEKLFF,TGTGCCTGCGACAGGGGCAATGAAAAACTGTTTTTT
TRBV2,TRBJ1-2,NA,NA,CASMGVQGNFGYTF,TGTGCCAGCATGGGGGTACAGGGAAACTTTGGCTACACCTTC
TRBV7-9,TRBJ2-3,few,NA,CASRGLGSTDTQYF,TGTGCCAGCAGGGGACTGGGTAGCACAGATACGCAGTATTTT
TRBV7-9,TRBJ2-5,NA,NA,CASSSPKGWEETQYF,TGTGCCAGCAGCTCTCCCAAGGGCTGGGAGGAGACCCAGTACTTC
TRBV5-1,TRBJ1-1,NA,TRBD1,CASGYNRDSEAFF,TGCGCCAGCGGATATAACCGGGACAGCGAAGCTTTCTTT
TRBV12-3/TRBV12-4,TRBJ2-5,NA,TRBD1,CASRGQGQETQYF,TGTGCCAGCAGGGGACAGGGGCAAGAGACCCAGTACTTC
TRBV7-3,TRBJ2-2,once,NA,CASSLMGGRNTGELFF,TGTGCCAGCAGCTTAATGGGGGGACGGAACACCGGGGAGCTGTTTTTT
TRBV7-8,TRBJ1-2,NA,NA,CASSLVRALGRYGYTF,TGTGCCAGCAGCTTAGTCCGGGCTCTCGGGAGGTATGGCTACACCTTC
TRBV6-5,TRBJ1-1,NA,NA,CASSLLQFSTERAFF,TGTGCCAGCAGCCTACTGCAATTCTCGACGGAGAGGGCTTTCTTT
TRBV6-2/TRBV6-3,TRBJ1-5,NA,NA,CASSPQGIGNQPQHF,TGTGCCAGCAGTCCCCAGGGGATTGGCAATCAGCCCCAGCATTTT
TRBV28,TRBJ1-1,NA,NA,CASSGPGGNTEAFF,TGTGCCAGCAGTGGGCCGGGGGGGAACACTGAAGCTTTCTTT
TRBV19,TRBJ1-5,NA,TRBD1,CASRTKDRALNQPQHF,TGTGCCAGTAGAACGAAGGACAGGGCCCTAAACCAGCCCCAGCATTTT
TRBV5-1,TRBJ1-1,NA,NA,CASSLGGTNTEAFF,TGCGCCAGCAGCTTAGGAGGGACGAACACTGAAGCTTTCTTT
TRBV2,TRBJ2-7,NA,NA,CASRPDSYEQYF,TGTGCCAGCAGACCAGACAGCTACGAGCAGTACTTC
TRBV19,TRBJ1-5,NA,TRBD1,CASSYRGWSANSNQPQHF,TGTGCCAGTAGCTACAGGGGGTGGTCTGCGAATAGCAATCAGCCCCAGCATTTT
TRBV4-1,TRBJ2-4,once,TRBD1,CASSQDRDRVDRNIQYF,TGCGCCAGCAGCCAAGACCGGGACAGGGTCGATAGAAACATTCAGTACTTC
TRBV7-2,TRBJ2-7,NA,NA,CASSLDLTVGGHEQYF,TGTGCCAGCAGCTTAGACTTAACCGTAGGAGGGCACGAGCAGTACTTC
TRBV7-8,TRBJ1-4,once,TRBD1,CASSLQPGQGSAKLFF,TGTGCCAGCAGCTTACAACCGGGACAGGGAAGTGCCAAACTGTTTTTT
TRBV29-1,TRBJ1-1,NA,NA,CSVDGQYMNTEAFF,TGCAGCGTTGATGGACAGTACATGAACACTGAAGCTTTCTTT
TRBV3-1/TRBV3-2,TRBJ1-1,NA,TRBD1,CASSAGQGWAEAFF,TGTGCCAGCAGCGCAGGACAGGGGTGGGCTGAAGCTTTCTTT
TRBV29-1,TRBJ2-2,NA,NA,CSVGQFYTGELFF,TGCAGCGTTGGACAGTTTTATACCGGGGAGCTGTTTTTT
TRBV9,TRBJ2-1,NA,NA,CASSGTSNEQFF,TGTGCCAGCAGCGGCACTAGCAATGAGCAGTTCTTC
TRBV10-2,TRBJ1-1,NA,TRBD1,CASSENNRGLGAFF,TGCGCCAGCAGTGAGAACAACAGGGGGCTGGGAGCTTTCTTT
TRBV7-8,TRBJ2-7,NA,NA,CASSLDGGPYEQYF,TGTGCCAGCAGCTTAGATGGAGGGCCCTACGAGCAGTACTTC
TRBV11-2,TRBJ2-1,NA,TRBD1,CASSSDYRGLKFF,TGTGCCAGCAGCTCCGATTACAGGGGGCTGAAGTTCTTC
TRBV10-2,TRBJ1-5,few,NA,CASTPQDSVYSNQPQHF,TGCGCCAGCACTCCCCAGGACTCAGTTTATAGCAATCAGCCCCAGCATTTT
TRBV3-1/TRBV3-2,TRBJ1-5,NA,NA,CASSPGEYSNQPQHF,TGTGCCAGCAGCCCGGGAGAATATAGCAATCAGCCCCAGCATTTT
TRBV6-1,TRBJ1-2,NA,TRBD1,CASSEDRDSYGYTF,TGTGCCAGCAGTGAGGACCGGGACAGTTATGGCTACACCTTC
TRBV7-8,TRBJ2-2,NA,NA,CASSPDGLANTGELFF,TGTGCCAGCAGCCCGGACGGACTCGCGAACACCGGGGAGCTGTTTTTT
TRBV12-3/TRBV12-4,TRBJ1-6,NA,TRBD1,CASGTGRNSPLHF,TGTGCCAGCGGGACAGGGAGGAATTCACCCCTCCACTTT
TRBV6-2/TRBV6-3,TRBJ2-7,NA,TRBD2,CASSPASGGTYEQYF,TGTGCCAGCAGCCCCGCTAGCGGGGGGACCTACGAGCAGTACTTC
TRBV4-1,TRBJ1-2,NA,NA,CASSQGDSSGGYTF,TGCGCCAGCAGCCAAGGCGACAGTTCGGGCGGCTACACCTTC
TRBV19,TRBJ1-5,once,NA,CASSTPRRGSNQPQHF,TGTGCCAGTAGTACACCCCGTAGGGGTAGCAATCAGCCCCAGCATTTT
TRBV7-6,TRBJ1-4,once,NA,CASSLGGRNGEKLFF,TGTGCCAGCAGCTTGGGAGGCAGGAATGGGGAAAAACTGTTTTTT
TRBV10-2,TRBJ2-7,once,TRBD2,CASSESGGTYEQYF,TGCGCCAGCAGTGAGAGCGGGGGGACCTACGAGCAGTACTTC
TRBV6-5,TRBJ1-6,NA,NA,CASSYRSLPGNSPLHF,TGTGCCAGCAGTTACAGGAGCCTACCCGGGAATTCACCCCTCCACTTT
TRBV5-5,TRBJ1-4,NA,NA,CASCWAGANEKLFF,TGTGCCAGTTGCTGGGCAGGGGCGAATGAAAAACTGTTTTTT
TRBV11-1,TRBJ2-7,few,NA,CASSLPGVNEQYF,TGTGCCAGCAGCCTGCCCGGGGTCAACGAGCAGTACTTC
TRBV4-1,TRBJ2-1,NA,NA,CASSQTQGSYNEQFF,TGCGCCAGCAGCCAAACACAGGGCTCCTACAATGAGCAGTTCTTC
TRBV4-2,TRBJ1-1,NA,NA,CASSHPREGPTEAFF,TGTGCCAGCAGCCACCCCAGGGAGGGGCCGACTGAAGCTTTCTTT
TRBV5-4,TRBJ1-1,NA,NA,CAGHRALRDTEAFF,TGTGCTGGACACAGGGCCCTGAGGGACACTGAAGCTTTCTTT
TRBV4-2,TRBJ1-3,NA,NA,CASSLQGTGNTIYF,TGTGCCAGCAGCCTACAGGGAACTGGAAACACCATATATTTT
TRBV7-2,TRBJ1-5,once,NA,CASSLTRAWGVKPQHF,TGTGCCAGCAGCTTAACACGGGCCTGGGGGGTTAAGCCCCAGCATTTT